This is a list of T cell receptor beta chains from one sample in a study of cytomegalovirus exposure and HLA in healthy donors. TCRdb keeps only in-frame clones here, not all; method: immunoSEQ multiplex PCR. Of 130,000 or so clones listed, 60% to 85% are singletons. Sequences were obtained from PBMCs. The source of these receptors is a female donor in good health and CMV-seropositive. Both conserved end residues are part of each CDR3. A D gene is named only where the DNA matches it firmly. The size field is filled for only some rows; it gives once, few, many or a size class.

J | D | size | V | DNA | CDR3
TRBJ2-2 | - | - | TRBV15 | TGTGCCACCAGCGGCCCGAACACCGGGGAGCTGTTTTTT | CATSGPNTGELFF
TRBJ2-3 | TRBD2 | once | TRBV5-1 | TGCGCCAGCAGCTTGGCGGGGGGGGAAGCTAGCACAGATACGCAGTATTTT | CASSLAGGEASTDTQYF
TRBJ2-7 | - | - | TRBV11-2 | TGTGCCAGCAGCCCGGGACTGACGACCTCTCTGTACGAGCAGTACTTC | CASSPGLTTSLYEQYF
TRBJ1-2 | TRBD1 | - | TRBV5-1 | TGCGCCAGCAGCTCGGGACAGGATAATAACTATGGCTACACCTTC | CASSSGQDNNYGYTF
TRBJ1-5 | TRBD1 | - | TRBV28 | TGTGCCAGCAGTTCGGGACAGGATTATAATCAGCCCCAGCATTTT | CASSSGQDYNQPQHF
TRBJ2-2 | - | - | TRBV6-4 | TGTGCCAGCAGACTTTCGAACACCGGGGAGCTGTTTTTT | CASRLSNTGELFF
TRBJ2-7 | - | - | TRBV4-1 | TGCGCCAGCAGCGGCCGGGACAACTCCTACGAGCAGTACTTC | CASSGRDNSYEQYF
TRBJ2-2 | TRBD2 | - | TRBV2 | TGTGCCAGCAGTCCCCCCAGCGGGAGTTTAACCGGGGAGCTGTTTTTT | CASSPPSGSLTGELFF
TRBJ1-4 | TRBD1 | - | TRBV29-1 | TGCAGCGCGGGACAGGGCGGAGAAAAACTGTTTTTT | CSAGQGGEKLFF
TRBJ1-3 | - | - | TRBV5-4 | TGTGCCAGCAGCTTTTCGGAGGGAAACACCATATATTTT | CASSFSEGNTIYF
TRBJ1-2 | TRBD1 | - | TRBV6-6 | TGTGCCAGCCGGACAGGGGCCGGTCATCGCTATGGCTACACCTTC | CASRTGAGHRYGYTF
TRBJ2-1 | TRBD2 | - | TRBV6-6 | TGTGCCAGCAGTTACCGCCCTAGCGGGAGCGGCAATGAGCAGTTCTTC | CASSYRPSGSGNEQFF
TRBJ2-2 | TRBD2 | once | TRBV9 | TGTGCCAGCAGCCTCACCCCCCGGACTAGCGGGGGGAAGCGGGAGCTGTTTTTT | CASSLTPRTSGGKRELFF
TRBJ1-5 | - | few | TRBV7-2 | TGTGCCAGCAGCTTACTGGGGCAGGATCAGCCCCAGCATTTT | CASSLLGQDQPQHF
TRBJ1-5 | TRBD1 | - | TRBV7-9 | TGTTCCAGCAGCTTAGGGACAGGGACCGGCAATCAGCCCCAGCATTTT | CSSSLGTGTGNQPQHF
TRBJ2-1 | TRBD2 | - | TRBV19 | TGTGCCAGTAGTATCCAGGCTAGCGGGGGCAATGAGCAGTTCTTC | CASSIQASGGNEQFF
TRBJ2-7 | - | - | TRBV5-1 | TGCGCCAGCAGCTTGGTGCGGCGGGGGCCCTCCTACGAGCAGTACTTC | CASSLVRRGPSYEQYF
TRBJ1-6 | - | - | TRBV15 | TGTGCCACCAGCAGAGGGGGCAATTCACCCCTCCACTTT | CATSRGGNSPLHF
TRBJ2-1 | TRBD1 | - | TRBV27 | TGTGCCAGCAGTTCCGGGACAGGGGCCTACAATGAGCAGTTCTTC | CASSSGTGAYNEQFF
TRBJ1-2 | TRBD1 | - | TRBV10-3 | TGTGCCATCAAAGAGGGGGCGAACGCTAACTATGGCTACACCTTC | CAIKEGANANYGYTF
TRBJ1-4 | TRBD1 | - | TRBV19 | TGTGCCAGTAGCGGGAGCCGGGCAGGGGGACGGGAAAAACTGTTTTTT | CASSGSRAGGREKLFF
TRBJ2-2 | - | - | TRBV15 | TGTGCCACCAGCAGAGAATTAGGAGGACGGGGCGGGGAGCTGTTTTTT | CATSRELGGRGGELFF
TRBJ1-1 | - | many | TRBV6-1 | TGTGCCAGCAGTGAAGATCGGGAGGGGGCTTTCTTT | CASSEDREGAFF
TRBJ1-5 | - | few | TRBV19 | TGTGCCAGTAGTATAGTTTTAGGCAATCAGCCCCAGCATTTT | CASSIVLGNQPQHF
TRBJ2-1 | - | few | TRBV5-1 | TGCGCCAGCAGCTTGGCCCAGTACAATGAGCAGTTCTTC | CASSLAQYNEQFF
TRBJ1-4 | - | few | TRBV11-2 | TGTGCCAGCAGCTCGGACAGAACTAATGAAAAACTGTTTTTT | CASSSDRTNEKLFF
TRBJ2-1 | - | - | TRBV6-6 | TGTGCCAGCAGCGACAACGGCGGGACTCTGCTGGACGAGCAGTTCTTC | CASSDNGGTLLDEQFF
TRBJ1-1 | - | - | TRBV18 | TGTGCCAGCTCACCTCAGAGGGCTGGGATGAACACTGAAGCTTTCTTT | CASSPQRAGMNTEAFF
TRBJ2-1 | - | - | TRBV5-4 | TGTGCCAGCAGCTTTACAAGCTACAATGAGCAGTTCTTC | CASSFTSYNEQFF
TRBJ2-1 | TRBD2 | - | TRBV5-1 | TGCGCCAGCAGCTACGCTAGCGGGGTGGCGACTGAGCAGTTCTTC | CASSYASGVATEQFF
TRBJ2-5 | - | - | TRBV5-3 | TGTGCATTCCGAGAGACCCAGTACTTC | CAFRETQYF
TRBJ1-4 | - | - | TRBV7-9 | TGTGCCGGCAGCTTAAGTTCGGGGAATGAAAAACTGTTTTTT | CAGSLSSGNEKLFF
TRBJ2-3 | - | - | TRBV14 | TGTGCCAGCAGCCAAGATAGACGGCGGTTTGGAAGCACAGATACGCAGTATTTT | CASSQDRRRFGSTDTQYF
TRBJ2-1 | TRBD2 | - | TRBV5-4 | TGTGCCAGCAGCTCTTGGACTAGCGGGGTCGGGCAGTTCTTC | CASSSWTSGVGQFF
TRBJ2-5 | TRBD1 | - | TRBV7-3 | TGTGCCAGCAGCGACAACAGGGGAGAGACCCAGTACTTC | CASSDNRGETQYF
TRBJ2-5 | TRBD2 | - | TRBV5-6 | TGTGCCAGCAGCTTGGTAGGTAGCGGGAGTGGAGAGACCCAGTACTTC | CASSLVGSGSGETQYF
TRBJ2-4 | TRBD2 | - | TRBV2 | TGTGCCAGCAGTGAGGGGGGGACTAGCGGATTCAGGAGCATTCAGTATTTC | CASSEGGTSGFRSIQYF
TRBJ2-7 | TRBD1 | - | TRBV5-3 | TGTGCCAGAAGCTTACGCCCGGACAGGGCCTACGAGCAGTACTTC | CARSLRPDRAYEQYF
TRBJ1-1 | - | - | TRBV11-2 | TGTGCCAGCAGCTTAGCCATCCGGGTCATGAACACTGAAGCTTTCTTT | CASSLAIRVMNTEAFF
TRBJ2-5 | - | - | TRBV19 | TGTGCCAGTAGTGTTATGGGGGCGAGGGAGACCCAGTACTTC | CASSVMGARETQYF
TRBJ2-1 | TRBD1 | - | TRBV2 | TGTGCCAGCAGTGCGGGACAGGGACACAATGAGCAGTTCTTC | CASSAGQGHNEQFF
TRBJ2-5 | - | - | TRBV11-2 | TGTGCCAGCAGCTTACCCCCAGAAGAGACCCAGTACTTC | CASSLPPEETQYF
TRBJ2-7 | TRBD2 | - | TRBV27 | TGTGCCAGCAGGAGGGCGGGACTAGCGGGATACGAGCAGTACTTC | CASRRAGLAGYEQYF
TRBJ2-7 | - | - | TRBV18 | TGTGCCAGCTCACCACGGGCCGCGGGTTCCTCCTACGAGCAGTACTTC | CASSPRAAGSSYEQYF
TRBJ1-1 | TRBD1 | - | TRBV18 | TGTGCCAGCTCACCACCGAACGACAGGGGCAACACTGAAGCTTTCTTT | CASSPPNDRGNTEAFF
TRBJ1-1 | - | - | TRBV10-3 | TGTGCCATCAGTGAGGGGGGGGAGGACACTGAAGCTTTCTTT | CAISEGGEDTEAFF
TRBJ2-3 | TRBD2 | - | TRBV18 | TGTGCCAGCTCACCACCGGTCGGGGGGACAGATACGCAGTATTTT | CASSPPVGGTDTQYF
TRBJ2-7 | - | - | TRBV4-1 | TGCGCCAGCAGCCAAAGTTCGGGATGGGGAATCGGCGAGCAGTACTTC | CASSQSSGWGIGEQYF
TRBJ2-7 | - | - | TRBV5-1 | TGCGCCAGCAGCTCGGGGACTTACTACGAGCAGTACTTC | CASSSGTYYEQYF
TRBJ2-3 | TRBD2 | few | TRBV28 | TGTGCCAGCAGTTTGGTGACTAGCGGGACATATACGCAGTATTTT | CASSLVTSGTYTQYF
TRBJ2-7 | - | few | TRBV27 | TGTGCCAGCAGCCAACAAGACAGTTACTACGAGCAGTACTTC | CASSQQDSYYEQYF
TRBJ2-3 | TRBD2 | - | TRBV11-2 | TGTGCCAGCAGCTCTTTAGCGGGAGTTGGGGATACGCAGTATTTT | CASSSLAGVGDTQYF
TRBJ1-1 | - | - | TRBV7-6 | TGTGCCAGCAGCGACACCATCCTCCCAATAAACACTGAAGCTTTCTTT | CASSDTILPINTEAFF
TRBJ2-7 | - | - | TRBV5-1 | TGCGCCAGCAGCTTGGCCTACGGGACACAATGGGACGAGCAGTACTTC | CASSLAYGTQWDEQYF